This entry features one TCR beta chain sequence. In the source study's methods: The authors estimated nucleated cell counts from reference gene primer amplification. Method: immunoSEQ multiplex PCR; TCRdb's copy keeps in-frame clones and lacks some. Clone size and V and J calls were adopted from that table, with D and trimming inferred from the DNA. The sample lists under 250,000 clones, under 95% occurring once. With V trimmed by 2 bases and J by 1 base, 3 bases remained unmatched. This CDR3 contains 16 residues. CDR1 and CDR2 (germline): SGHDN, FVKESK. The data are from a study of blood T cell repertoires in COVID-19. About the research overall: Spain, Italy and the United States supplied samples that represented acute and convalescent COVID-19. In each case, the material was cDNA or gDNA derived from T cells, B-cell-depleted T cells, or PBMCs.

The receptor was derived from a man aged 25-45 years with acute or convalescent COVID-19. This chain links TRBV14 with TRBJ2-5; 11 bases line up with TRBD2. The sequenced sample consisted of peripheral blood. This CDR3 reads CASSQFLAGGQETQYF. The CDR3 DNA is TGTGCCAGCAGCCAATTTCTAGCGGGGGGCCAAGAGACCCAGTACTTC.